This TCR beta chain derives from a study of T-cell memory formation after mild COVID-19. Study context: TCR clusters mostly belonged to single donors.

To note about this clonotype: Its antigen is not known.

Trimming left V 4 bases short and J 12 bases short, with 13 bases between. There are 12 residues in the CDR3. Germline V gives CDR1 SGHVS, CDR2 FQNEAQ. TCRdb re-called the 5' RACE reads with MiXCR, one entry per CDR3 protein. The sample has under 300,000 distinct CDR3 sequences; around 8% are singletons. Study-wide results and limits: That cross-reactive memory joined was suggested by some responding clones appearing in pre-infection memory. Clones contracting over day 15 to 85 were CD4/CD8 balanced, with later expanders leaning CD4+.

This chain links TRBV7-8 with TRBJ2-1; D remains unclear. Sequencing was carried out using PBMCs or a T cell subset sorted from them (not recorded which). The receptor comes from a young man who had mild COVID-19 (a few samples of this study predate the infection). Cell type and time point are not known. CDR3 residues: CASSSQAGPQFF. CDR3 nucleotides: TGTGCCAGCAGCTCACAAGCAGGTCCGCAGTTCTTC.